This T cell receptor beta chain is from a study of shared clonotypes between healthy human individuals. Germline loops: CDR1 SGHAT, CDR2 FQNNGV. V was clipped by 5 bases and J by 1 base, with 15 bases between them. CDR3 length equals 15 residues. The repertoire was sequenced with immunoSEQ multiplex PCR; TCRdb's copy has only in-frame clones and lacks some. The sample consists of under 1,100,000 clones, roughly 70% of them appearing once. Sequenced sample: memory CD4+ T cells sorted from blood. Subset denoted: CD45RA-negative fraction. V usage is TRBV11-2 and J usage is TRBJ2-7; D not certain. The TCR sequence derives from a man aged 18 to 30 in good health. The CDR3 reads CASSPFSVRSYEQYF. The CDR3, as DNA: TGTGCCAGCAGCCCCTTTTCGGTCCGATCCTACGAGCAGTACTTC. Combining the CDR3 with reference TRBV11-2 and TRBJ2-7 gives the whole variable domain EAGVAQSPRYKIIEKRQSVAFWCNPISGHATLYWYQQILGQGPKLLIQFQNNGVVDDSQLPKDRFSAERLKGVDSTLKIQPAKLEDSAVYLCASSPFSVRSYEQYFGPGTRLTVT.